This entry lists 10 T cell receptor beta chains sequenced from one sample in a study of shared clonotypes between healthy human individuals. Sequenced by immunoSEQ multiplex PCR; TCRdb stores in-frame clones only, minus some. Of about 1,500,000 clones in the sample, around 97% were seen once. Sequencing input: naive CD4+ T cells sorted from blood. The subset was: CD45RA+ positively selected. These receptors were taken from a man aged 30 to 45 in good health.

This chain uses TRBV18 with TRBJ2-3; no firm D call. The V and J ends lost 2 bases and 3 bases respectively, with 3 bases between them. The CDR3 has 12 residues. Germline V lookup: CDR1 KGHSH, CDR2 LQKENI. The CDR3 here is CASSPKTDTQYF. The CDR3 nucleotides are TGTGCCAGCTCACCAAAAACAGATACGCAGTATTTT.

The chain links TRBV6-1 to TRBJ2-2; 8 positions match TRBD2. The length of the CDR3 is 15 residues. Looked up from germline, CDR1 is MNHNS and CDR2 is SASEGT. V lost 5 bases and J lost 1; bases outside the gene matches: 3. The CDR3 protein is CASSPLAGNTGELFF. In nucleotides, the CDR3 is TGTGCCAGCAGTCCGCTAGCGGGGAACACCGGGGAGCTGTTTTTT.

Worth noting for this clone: The identical CDR3 is also encoded by other nucleotide sequences in the sample. The chain joins TRBV14 to TRBJ2-7; D is perhaps TRBD1 (5 bases). The CDR3 runs to 13 residues. V lost 1 base to trimming and J lost 3 bases, with 7 bases between them. Per the germline V gene, CDR1 is SGHDN and CDR2 is FVKESK. The CDR3 sequence is CASSQVGLYEQYF. As DNA, the CDR3 is TGTGCCAGCAGCCAAGTGGGGCTCTACGAGCAGTACTTC.

The chain has TRBV4-1 and TRBJ2-7; D could derive from TRBD1 or TRBD2 (6 bases each). CDR1 MGHRA and CDR2 YSYEKL come from the germline V gene. V was shortened by 5 bases and J by 0 bases, with 8 bases between the two germline ends. The CDR3 length is 13 residues. The CDR3 nucleotides read TGCGCCAGCAGCAGGGGGGCCTCCTACGAGCAGTACTTC. Amino acid sequence: CASSRGASYEQYF.

The V and J genes are TRBV4-2 and TRBJ1-5, with a weak D call TRBD1 (6 bases). The CDR3 has 15 residues. Trimming left V 3 bases short and J 6 bases short, with 15 bases between. Germline V CDR1 and CDR2: LGHNA, YNFKEQ. The CDR3 here is CASSQGRDNRQPQHF. The CDR3 DNA sequence: TGTGCCAGCAGCCAGGGAAGGGACAATCGTCAGCCCCAGCATTTT.

The genes are TRBV11-2 and TRBJ2-7, with D perhaps TRBD2 (5 bases). In germline, CDR1 is SGHAT, CDR2 FQNNGV. The CDR3 runs 16 residues. Trimming cost V 1 base and J 3 bases, with 16 bases left between them. This chain's CDR3 is CASSLGRRWEYYEQYF. The CDR3 bases are TGTGCCAGCAGCTTAGGTCGCCGGTGGGAGTACTACGAGCAGTACTTC.

V usage is TRBV2 and J usage is TRBJ2-7; tentatively, D is TRBD1 (6 bases). Between the trimmed V and J ends, which lost 10 bases and 5 bases, there was a span of 18 bases. This CDR3 has 13 amino acids. Germline CDR1 and CDR2: SNHLY and FYNNEI. The DNA of the CDR3 is TGTGCCATCACAGGGCTAAGAGTCAACGAGCAGTACTTC. It specifies CAITGLRVNEQYF.

The V call is TRBV23-1, the J call TRBJ2-7; 8 nucleotides match TRBD1. TRBV23-1 is an ORF, with its function uncertain. The CDR3 sequence is 15 residues long. The V gene end was trimmed by 2 bases and the J gene end by 3 bases; junction bases not matched to a gene: 6. Written as DNA, the CDR3 is TGCGCCAGCAGTCAACCGGACAGGGAAGACTACGAGCAGTACTTC. It is translated as CASSQPDREDYEQYF.

The V and J genes are TRBV6-1 and TRBJ2-7; D ambiguous. The ends were cut back, 5 bases at V and 1 base at J, with 9 bases in the middle. The CDR3 runs to 13 residues. Germline-derived CDR1 and CDR2 are MNHNS and SASEGT. The CDR3 coding sequence is TGTGCCAGCAGTATGACAAGTTCCTACGAGCAGTACTTC. It specifies CASSMTSSYEQYF.

The CDR3: CASTRAGTGELFF. The CDR3 DNA is TGCGCCAGCACCCGGGCAGGCACCGGGGAGCTGTTTTTT. The V gene is TRBV5-1, the J gene TRBJ2-2, with D hard to call. Trimming pared 6 bases from V and 4 bases from J, leaving 10 bases between. From germline, CDR1 is SGHRS and CDR2 YFSETQ. The CDR3 runs to 13 residues.